This T cell receptor beta chain was sequenced for a study of blood T cell repertoires in COVID-19. Sequenced by immunoSEQ multiplex PCR; TCRdb stores in-frame clones only, minus some. The table shows roughly 100,000 clones, with around 86% occurring only once. V trimming: 7 bases; J trimming: 0 bases; junction bases outside the gene matches: 6. CDR3 length: 15 residues. The germline V gene has CDR1 MNHEY and CDR2 SVGAGI. This sequence joins TRBV6-5 and TRBJ1-3; 7 nucleotides match TRBD1. This TCR came from a man aged 50 or older with active or convalescent COVID-19. The sequenced material came from peripheral blood. CDR3 sequence (DNA): TGTGCCAGCAATCAGGGGACAGTCTCTGGAAACACCATATATTTT. Protein sequence: CASNQGTVSGNTIYF.